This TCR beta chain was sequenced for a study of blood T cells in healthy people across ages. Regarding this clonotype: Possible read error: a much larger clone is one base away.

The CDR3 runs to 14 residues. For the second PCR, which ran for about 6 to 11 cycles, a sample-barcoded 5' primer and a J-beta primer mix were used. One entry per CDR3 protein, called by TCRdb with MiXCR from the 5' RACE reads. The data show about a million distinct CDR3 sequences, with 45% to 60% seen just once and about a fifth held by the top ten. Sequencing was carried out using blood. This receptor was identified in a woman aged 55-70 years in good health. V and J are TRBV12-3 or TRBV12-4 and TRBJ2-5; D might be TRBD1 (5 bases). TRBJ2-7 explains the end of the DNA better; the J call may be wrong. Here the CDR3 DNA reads TGTGCCGGCAGTTTAGGCAGGGATCGTTACGAGCAGTACTTC. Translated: CAGSLGRDRYEQYF.